A single sample is the source of the 24 T cell receptor beta chains below, sequenced in a study of T cells after yellow fever vaccination. One entry per CDR3 protein, called by TCRdb with MiXCR from the 5' RACE reads. This sample has about 350,000 distinct CDR3 sequences; 4.1% occur once, and the top ten carry roughly 25%. Sequences were derived from PBMCs, sampled 5 days after the yellow fever booster vaccination. Receptors originate from a man younger than 35 who received the YFV17D yellow fever vaccine.

This clonotype was found many times. This chain joins TRBV7-6 and TRBJ2-1; TRBD2 matches at 9 bases. The V gene's germline CDR1 is SGHVS and CDR2 FNYEAQ. Trimming removed 2 bases from V and 9 bases from J; junction bases left unmatched: 8. This CDR3 region has 15 residues. In DNA form, the CDR3 reads TGTGCCAGCAGCTTAATAGGCGGGGGGGCCTCTGAGCAGTTCTTC. Residues: CASSLIGGGASEQFF.

This clonotype was seen many times. This chain joins TRBV20-1 and TRBJ2-1; TRBD2 matches 11 bases. After removal of 6 bases from V and 4 bases from J, the junction contained 8 bases not matched to a gene. Germline CDR1 is DFQATT and CDR2 is SNEGSKA (reference sequence). There are 15 residues in the CDR3. The CDR3 nucleotides are TGCAGTGCGCCACATAGCGGGGGGGCGTACAATGAGCAGTTCTTC. Its translation is CSAPHSGGAYNEQFF.

This chain connects TRBV20-1 to TRBJ1-5; TRBD1 agrees at 7 bases. CDR3 length: 13 amino acids. Trimming took 6 bases from V and 5 from J; bases not matched to a gene: 7. Per the germline V gene, CDR1 is DFQATT and CDR2 is SNEGSKA (reference sequence). The CDR3 region is CSAGGRADQPQHF. CDR3 in DNA: TGCAGTGCAGGGGGCCGGGCGGATCAGCCCCAGCATTTT.

This clonotype has just a few counts. The chain recombines TRBV7-9 with TRBJ2-7; D may be TRBD2 (6 bases). Germline V gene sequence: CDR1 SEHNR, CDR2 FQNEAQ (reference sequence). The CDR3 runs to 16 residues. Deletions cut 5 bases from V and 5 bases from J, with 22 bases between. CDR3 loop: CASSRRLGVWEDEQYF. DNA of the CDR3: TGTGCCAGCAGCCGACGTCTGGGGGTCTGGGAGGACGAGCAGTACTTC.

This clonotype was detected only a few times. The V gene is TRBV29-1, the J gene TRBJ1-1; 9 positions agree with TRBD1. Germline CDR1 SQVTM, CDR2 ANQGSEA. CDR3 length equals 12 residues. V dropped 5 bases and J dropped 7; count of bases not matched to a gene: 5. The CDR3, as DNA: TGCAGCGTTTTGGGACAGGGCAATGAAGCTTTCTTT. It specifies CSVLGQGNEAFF.

The rearrangement uses TRBV20-1 and TRBJ2-3; TRBD2 aligns across 10 bases. This CDR3 comprises 15 residues. From germline, CDR1 is DFQATT and CDR2 SNEGSKA (reference sequence). J lost 1 base, V lost 1 base, and 2 bases had no gene match. The CDR3 spells CSARVGTSGTDTQYF. CDR3 nucleotide sequence: TGCAGTGCTAGAGTTGGGACTAGCGGCACAGATACGCAGTATTTT.

The gene calls are TRBV5-1 and TRBJ2-2; maybe TRBD2 (7 bases). The ends were cut back, 6 bases at V and 5 bases at J, with 20 bases in the middle. This CDR3 comprises 16 residues. Germline V gene data show CDR1 as SGHRS and CDR2 as YFSETQ. The CDR3 DNA sequence: TGCGCCAGCACCTCCTTGGGGGGGCTGGGGACCGGGGAGCTGTTTTTT. Translating gives CASTSLGGLGTGELFF.

This clonotype appeared many times. This chain uses TRBV9 with TRBJ1-5; 8 nucleotides line up with TRBD1. Losses at the gene ends were 4 bases for V and 4 bases for J; bases not matched to a gene: 7. This CDR3 region has 15 residues. Germline CDR1 is SGDLS and CDR2 is YYNGEE. CDR3 bases: TGTGCCAGCAGCCTGACAGGGGCCTTTAATCAGCCCCAGCATTTT. Amino acids: CASSLTGAFNQPQHF.

The chain joins TRBV6-5 to TRBJ1-2, with 10 bases lining up with TRBD1. Looked up from germline, CDR1 is MNHEY and CDR2 is SVGAGI. The CDR3 runs 14 residues. The ends lost 0 bases at V and 8 bases at J; junction bases unmatched: 3. The CDR3 region is CASSYSGQGDGYTF. Written as DNA, the CDR3 is TGTGCCAGCAGTTACTCTGGACAGGGGGACGGCTACACCTTC.

This clonotype was recorded at least ten times. The chain combines TRBV7-8 with TRBJ1-2, with D perhaps TRBD1 (6 bases). Germline assignment: CDR1 SGHVS and CDR2 FQNEAQ. V gave up 5 bases and J gave up 7 bases, with 14 bases separating them. The CDR3 is made up of 13 amino acids. CDR3 in DNA: TGTGCCAGCAGCCCCGGGACAAATAGTGGCTACACCTTC. It specifies CASSPGTNSGYTF.

V and J are TRBV2 and TRBJ2-1; TRBD2 might be the D (5 bases). From germline, CDR1 is SNHLY and CDR2 FYNNEI. CDR3 size: 12 residues. V was pared by 8 bases and J by 6 bases, with 11 bases between. The CDR3 sequence is CASGGRFNEQFF. The CDR3 DNA reads as TGTGCCAGCGGAGGACGCTTCAATGAGCAGTTCTTC.

This clonotype showed up many times. The rearrangement links TRBV7-6 to TRBJ2-3; 7 bases align to TRBD1. J gave up 1 base and V 3 bases, and 1 base lay outside the gene matches. This CDR3 contains 14 residues. Looked up from germline, CDR1 is SGHVS and CDR2 is FNYEAQ. CDR3 sequence: CASSFTGGTDTQYF. The DNA of the CDR3 is TGTGCCAGCAGCTTTACAGGGGGCACAGATACGCAGTATTTT.

The CDR3 DNA reads TGTGCCACCAGTGATTTGCGGGGGGAGGGCAGAAGCACAGATACGCAGTATTTT. It codes for CATSDLRGEGRSTDTQYF. The chain joins TRBV24-1 to TRBJ2-3; 7 bases map to TRBD2. Trimming took 0 bases from V and 0 from J; bases not matched to a gene: 8. CDR1 is KGHDR, CDR2 SFDVKD, per germline. The CDR3 has 18 residues.

This clonotype was detected a few times. The CDR3 coding sequence is TGTGCCATCAGTGCAGCGACAGACCACGAGCAGTACGTC. The encoded protein is CAISAATDHEQYV. V is TRBV10-3 and J is TRBJ2-7, with D perhaps matching TRBD1 (5 bases). V was pared by 4 bases and J by 5 bases, with 12 bases between. Germline V gene data show CDR1 as ENHRY and CDR2 as SYGVKD. The CDR3 totals 13 residues.

This clonotype has a handful of counts. The V and J genes are TRBV10-3 and TRBJ2-3; 7 bases map to TRBD2. Losses at the gene ends were 8 bases for V and 6 bases for J; bases not matched to a gene: 5. The CDR3 consists of 12 residues. CDR1 ENHRY and CDR2 SYGVKD come from the germline V gene. CDR3 loop: CAIYGGSDTQYF. CDR3 DNA sequence: TGTGCCATCTACGGGGGGTCCGATACGCAGTATTTT.

The V and J genes are TRBV28 and TRBJ1-2, with 8 bases lining up with TRBD1. Germline loops: CDR1 MDHEN, CDR2 SYDVKM. The V gene end was trimmed by 7 bases and the J gene end by 3 bases; junction bases not matched to a gene: 7. CDR3 length: 14 residues. The CDR3 DNA is TGTGCCAGCACCGTGGACAGGGAGGACTATGGCTACACCTTC. Translating it yields CASTVDREDYGYTF.

V gene TRBV24-1 combines with J gene TRBJ2-3; D gene uncertain. The CDR3 length is 16 residues. Trimming took off 2 bases at V and 0 bases at J, with 11 bases between the two ends. Per germline, CDR1 KGHDR and CDR2 SFDVKD. For the CDR3, the DNA is TGTGCCACCAGTGATTCCGGACCCGGGAGCACAGATACGCAGTATTTT. It is translated as CATSDSGPGSTDTQYF.

V is TRBV12-3 or TRBV12-4 and J is TRBJ1-1, with 9 bases matching TRBD1. CDR3 length: 15 residues. J was trimmed by 1 base and V by 6 bases; bases with no gene match: 6. The DNA for the CDR3 is TGTGCCAGCAGCAATAAGGGACAGGGGAACACTGAAGCTTTCTTT. It translates to CASSNKGQGNTEAFF.

V is TRBV7-8 and J is TRBJ1-6; D ambiguous. Deletions cut 3 bases from V and 6 bases from J, with 9 bases between. Germline V CDR1 and CDR2: SGHVS, FQNEAQ. This CDR3 region has 14 residues. The CDR3 sequence: CASSFVALNSPLHF. The CDR3 DNA follows: TGTGCCAGCAGCTTTGTAGCCCTTAATTCACCCCTCCACTTT.

The chain recombines TRBV11-2 with TRBJ2-2; TRBD2 might be the D (5 bases). CDR1 and CDR2 from the germline V gene are SGHAT and FQNNGV. V lost 5 bases, J lost 7 bases, and 14 bases lay in between. This CDR3 region has 14 residues. The DNA for the CDR3 is TGTGCCAGCAGCCCCGGACTGGCTGGCGGGGAGCTGTTTTTT. This gives the protein CASSPGLAGGELFF.

This clonotype was seen a handful of times. V and J are TRBV28 and TRBJ2-3; D remains ambiguous. Looked up from germline, CDR1 is MDHEN and CDR2 is SYDVKM. V was trimmed by 11 bases and J by 1 base, leaving 16 bases between them. The CDR3 runs to 14 residues. Written as DNA, the CDR3 is TGTGCCGTCGGGCCTGAATCTCGCACAGATACGCAGTATTTT. Translated, it gives CAVGPESRTDTQYF.

This clonotype was seen at least ten times. The chain combines TRBV7-2 with TRBJ1-5, with 9 bases identical to TRBD1. The V gene end was trimmed by 5 bases and the J gene end by 2 bases; junction bases not matched to a gene: 1. Germline assignment: CDR1 SGHTA and CDR2 FQGNSA. The CDR3 consists of 14 residues. Written as DNA, the CDR3 is TGTGCCAGCAGCAGGGACAGGGGCAATCAGCCCCAGCATTTT. Amino acids: CASSRDRGNQPQHF. Full variable domain (missing parts from reference TRBV7-2 and TRBJ1-5): GAGVSQSPSNKVTEKGKDVELRCDPISGHTALYWYRQSLGQGLEFLIYFQGNSAPDKSGLPSDRFSAERTGGSVSTLTIQRTQQEDSAVYLCASSRDRGNQPQHFGDGTRLSIL.

This clonotype has just a few counts. This chain links TRBV19 with TRBJ1-2; D might be TRBD1 (5 bases). V was clipped by 3 bases and J by 4 bases, with 12 bases between them. The CDR3 sequence is 14 residues long. Germline V gene lookup returns CDR1 LNHDA and CDR2 SQIVND (reference sequence). This CDR3 reads CASSIGGEVYGYTF. CDR3 nucleotides: TGTGCCAGTAGTATTGGGGGAGAGGTCTATGGCTACACCTTC. Complete variable domain (other parts from reference TRBV19 and TRBJ1-2): DGGITQSPKYLFRKEGQNVTLSCEQNLNHDAMYWYRQDPGQGLRLIYYSQIVNDFQKGDIAEGYSVSREKKESFPLTVTSAQKNPTAFYLCASSIGGEVYGYTFGSGTRLTVV.

This clonotype was seen repeatedly, ten times or more. This chain connects TRBV4-1 to TRBJ2-7; D gene uncertain. Germline CDR1 and CDR2: MGHRA and YSYEKL. CDR3 length: 14 residues. The V gene lost 4 bases and the J gene lost 5 bases, with 15 bases spanning the gap. CDR3 amino acids: CASSPEVSGHEQYF. The CDR3 region has the DNA TGCGCCAGCAGCCCAGAGGTCTCAGGCCACGAGCAGTACTTC.